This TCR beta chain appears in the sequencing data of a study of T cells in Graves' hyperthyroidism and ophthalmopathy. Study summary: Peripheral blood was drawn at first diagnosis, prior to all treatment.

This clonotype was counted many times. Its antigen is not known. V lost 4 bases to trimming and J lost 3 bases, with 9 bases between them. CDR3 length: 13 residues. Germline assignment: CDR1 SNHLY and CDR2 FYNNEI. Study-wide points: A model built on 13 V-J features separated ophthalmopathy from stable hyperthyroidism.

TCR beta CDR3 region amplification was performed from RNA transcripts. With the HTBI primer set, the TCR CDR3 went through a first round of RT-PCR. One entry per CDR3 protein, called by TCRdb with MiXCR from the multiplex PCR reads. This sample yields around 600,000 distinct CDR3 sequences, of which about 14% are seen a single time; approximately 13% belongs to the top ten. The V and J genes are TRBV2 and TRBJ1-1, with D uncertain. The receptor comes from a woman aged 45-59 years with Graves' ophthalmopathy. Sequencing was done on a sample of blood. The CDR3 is CASSVPRDTEAFF. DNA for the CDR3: TGTGCCAGCAGTGTCCCACGGGACACTGAAGCTTTCTTT.